The next 25 T cell receptor beta chains were all read from a single sample in a study of blood T cell repertoires in COVID-19 (dated by TCRdb to the early 2020s). The library was generated by the immunoSEQ multiplex PCR assay. Sourced from immuneACCESS, this table was stored by TCRdb with only in-frame sequences that have V and J called. A share of the clones is absent; for the studies checked, an unresolved V gene accounts for under half, and the remainder has no known explanation. The sample table records about 670,000 clones; 90% of these occur just once. About 0.24% of the sample is held by the ten biggest clonotypes. Sequenced material: peripheral blood. These receptors all stem from a woman under 30 with acute or convalescent COVID-19.

For the CDR3, the DNA is TGTGCCAGCTCACCGGGGGGTCCGGAGGGCTACACCTTC. It encodes CASSPGGPEGYTF. The chain recombines TRBV18 with TRBJ1-2, with a weak D call TRBD1 (5 bases). Trimming took off 3 bases at V and 8 bases at J, with 13 bases between the two ends. The CDR3 is made up of 13 amino acids. CDR1 KGHSH and CDR2 LQKENI come from the germline V gene.

The rearrangement uses TRBV6-6 and TRBJ2-3; 11 nucleotides match TRBD2. Germline V gives CDR1 MNHNY, CDR2 SVGAGI (reference sequence). V lost 3 bases to trimming and J lost 5 bases; unmatched junction nucleotides: 4. The CDR3 contains 15 residues. The CDR3: CASSYSGGAGDTQYF. CDR3 in DNA: TGTGCCAGCAGTTATAGCGGGGGGGCGGGAGATACGCAGTATTTT.

V gene TRBV5-8 combines with J gene TRBJ1-1, with D possibly matching TRBD1 (6 bases). The germline gives CDR1 SGHTS, CDR2 YDEGEE. The V end lost 8 bases, the J end lost 6 bases, and 17 bases lay between the germline ends. The CDR3 extends over 13 amino acids. The CDR3 DNA sequence: TGTGCCAGGCCGATTACAGGGATAGCTGAAGCTTTCTTT. This encodes CARPITGIAEAFF.

The chain couples TRBV29-1 to TRBJ2-7, with unresolved D. This CDR3 is 11 amino acids long. Germline V CDR1 and CDR2: SQVTM, ANQGSEA. Trimming removed 7 bases at V and 0 bases at J, with 7 bases between. CDR3 protein: CSGGNSYEQYF. Here the CDR3 DNA reads TGCAGCGGGGGTAACTCCTACGAGCAGTACTTC.

The J gene is TRBJ1-2, the V gene TRBV19; D possibly corresponds to TRBD1 (5 bases). This CDR3 has 17 amino acids. CDR1 and CDR2 (germline): LNHDA, SQIVND (reference sequence). V lost 1 base and J 0 bases, leaving 15 bases between the germline ends. Written as DNA, the CDR3 is TGTGCCAGTAGTATAGGTGCGGGGGGGACCTCTAACTATGGCTACACCTTC. This codes for CASSIGAGGTSNYGYTF.

This clone was counted a single time. This chain links TRBV28 with TRBJ1-1; a weak D match, TRBD1 (5 bases). Trimming left V 6 bases short and J 0 bases short, with 17 bases between. Germline V gene sequence: CDR1 MDHEN, CDR2 SYDVKM. The CDR3 runs 16 residues. CDR3 in amino acids: CASSRRGWGVNTEAFF. CDR3 nucleotide sequence: TGTGCCAGCAGCAGACGGGGTTGGGGGGTGAACACTGAAGCTTTCTTT. The whole variable domain, remainder taken from reference TRBV28 and TRBJ1-1, is DVKVTQSSRYLVKRTGEKVFLECVQDMDHENMFWYRQDPGLGLRLIYFSYDVKMKEKGDIPEGYSVSREKKERFSLILESASTNQTSMYLCASSRRGWGVNTEAFFGQGTRLTVV.

The chain links TRBV5-1 to TRBJ1-2, with 12 bases identical to TRBD1. This CDR3 is built from 15 residues. Germline CDR1 is SGHRS and CDR2 is YFSETQ. Losses at the gene ends were 3 bases for V and 4 bases for J; bases not matched to a gene: 4. The CDR3 DNA reads as TGCGCCAGCAGCTGGGGACAGGGGGCTGGCTATGGCTACACCTTC. This sequence encodes CASSWGQGAGYGYTF.

This clone has only one observation. The rearrangement links TRBV7-2 to TRBJ1-5; tentative D call: TRBD1 (5 bases). The CDR3 consists of 14 residues. The germline V and J ends were trimmed by 1 base and 5 bases, with 9 bases remaining between them. Looked up from germline, CDR1 is SGHTA and CDR2 is FQGNSA. In DNA form, the CDR3 reads TGTGCCAGCAGCTTAGGCAGGGTTGATCAGCCCCAGCATTTT. This translates into CASSLGRVDQPQHF.

J is TRBJ1-3 and V is TRBV29-1; D is possibly TRBD1 (6 bases). This CDR3 spans 14 amino acids. V was pared by 3 bases and J by 0 bases, with 9 bases between. Germline V lookup: CDR1 SQVTM, CDR2 ANQGSEA. The CDR3 sequence: CSVEQGISGNTIYF. The DNA for the CDR3 is TGCAGCGTTGAGCAGGGGATCTCTGGAAACACCATATATTTT.

This clone was detected only once. The rearrangement joins TRBV5-6 to TRBJ2-1; 9 bases agree with TRBD1. CDR1 SGHDT and CDR2 YYEEEE come from the germline V gene. J gave up 7 bases and V 0 bases, and 2 bases lay outside the gene matches. The CDR3 totals 14 residues. The chain's CDR3 is CASSLGQGVNEQFF. CDR3 nucleotide sequence: TGTGCCAGCAGCTTGGGACAGGGGGTTAATGAGCAGTTCTTC.

The rearrangement links TRBV5-6 to TRBJ2-7; D may be TRBD1 (6 bases). V was cut by 2 bases and J by 1 base, with 13 bases left in between. CDR3 size: 15 residues. The germline CDR1 and CDR2 sequences are SGHDT and YYEEEE. The CDR3 is CASSLGPGQSYEQYF. The CDR3 nucleotides are TGTGCCAGCAGCTTAGGCCCGGGACAATCCTACGAGCAGTACTTC.

The chain combines TRBV25-1 with TRBJ2-2, with D unresolved. The CDR3 extends over 14 amino acids. Deletions cut 9 bases from V and 3 bases from J, with 14 bases between. CDR1 is MGHDK, CDR2 SYGVNS, per germline. Written as DNA, the CDR3 is TGTGCCAGGCAAATAGCCGCCTACACCGGGGAGCTGTTTTTT. This encodes CARQIAAYTGELFF.

The chain employs TRBV10-3 and TRBJ1-1; D remains ambiguous. V lost 4 bases, J lost 6 bases, and 9 bases lay in between. This CDR3 is built from 12 residues. Germline loops: CDR1 ENHRY, CDR2 SYGVKD. The CDR3 bases are TGTGCCATCAGTGGAGGGAGGGCTGAAGCTTTCTTT. Amino acid sequence: CAISGGRAEAFF.

The CDR3: CASSQGTGGAVWGYTF. The CDR3 DNA reads TGCGCCAGCAGCCAAGGTACAGGGGGCGCGGTATGGGGCTACACCTTC. The chain combines TRBV4-3 with TRBJ1-2; 9 bases match TRBD1. V lost 1 base and J lost 8; bases outside the gene matches: 11. Germline CDR1 reads LGHNA; CDR2 reads YSLEER. The CDR3 is 16 residues long.

The chain uses TRBV2 and TRBJ2-1; D gene ambiguous. Trimming shortened V by 2 bases and J by 10 bases, and 15 bases separated the two germline ends. Looked up from germline, CDR1 is SNHLY and CDR2 is FYNNEI. The CDR3 sequence is 14 residues long. CDR3 nucleotides: TGTGCCAGCAGTGAAAACCCACGAGGAGAGGAGCAGTTCTTC. The encoded protein is CASSENPRGEEQFF.

CDR3 in DNA: TGTGCCAGCAGCTTTGGGCCCGGGACAGGGGGCTCTGGGGCCAACGTCCTGACTTTC. The encoded protein is CASSFGPGTGGSGANVLTF. The chain links TRBV5-4 to TRBJ2-6; 11 nucleotides match TRBD1. The CDR3 is 19 amino acids. Germline CDR1 is SGHNT and CDR2 is YYREEE (reference sequence). V lost 2 bases, J lost 0 bases, and 7 bases stayed unmatched.

V usage is TRBV2 and J usage is TRBJ2-2; D unclear. Trimming pared 4 bases from V and 7 bases from J, leaving 16 bases between. This CDR3 has 15 amino acids. Per germline, CDR1 SNHLY and CDR2 FYNNEI. The chain's CDR3 is CASSANRLRSGELFF. In DNA form, the CDR3 reads TGTGCCAGCAGTGCTAATCGACTTCGAAGCGGGGAGCTGTTTTTT.

The CDR3 coding sequence is TGTGCCAGCAGCGAAAAAGGGTGGGCAGGGGATTATAGCAATCAGCCCCAGCATTTT. This translates into CASSEKGWAGDYSNQPQHF. The rearrangement links TRBV6-1 to TRBJ1-5; D is perhaps TRBD1 (6 bases). Germline CDR1 is MNHNS and CDR2 is SASEGT. This CDR3 is built from 19 residues. The ends were cut back, 6 bases at V and 0 bases at J, with 24 bases in the middle.

The chain recombines TRBV11-2 with TRBJ2-3; D remains unclear. Trimming pared 5 bases from V and 5 bases from J, leaving 20 bases between. The CDR3 covers 16 residues. In germline, CDR1 is SGHAT, CDR2 FQNNGV. The CDR3: CASSRGLLLVVDTQYF. Written as DNA, the CDR3 is TGTGCCAGCAGCAGAGGTTTACTTTTGGTGGTAGATACGCAGTATTTT.

This clone was recorded once. The chain is built from TRBV12-3 or TRBV12-4 and TRBJ1-2, with D hard to call. The CDR3 is 12 amino acids. V was pared by 7 bases and J by 5 bases, with 11 bases between. The CDR3 is CASTHPSYGYTF. The DNA for the CDR3 is TGTGCCAGCACCCACCCTAGTTATGGCTACACCTTC.

This clone appeared once. This chain connects TRBV6-5 to TRBJ2-3, with 8 bases matching TRBD1. V shed 4 bases and J 1 base; nucleotides not matched to a gene: 4. Germline V gene sequence: CDR1 MNHEY, CDR2 SVGAGI. The CDR3 length is 15 residues. DNA of the CDR3: TGTGCCAGCAGTTCGACAGGGGACGGCACAGATACGCAGTATTTT. Amino acid sequence: CASSSTGDGTDTQYF.

The chain recombines TRBV6-2 or TRBV6-3 with TRBJ1-1; D is unresolved. CDR1 MNHEY and CDR2 SVGEGT come from the germline V gene. The CDR3 contains 15 residues. V lost 2 bases and J lost 2, with 12 bases in between. DNA for the CDR3: TGTGCCAGCAGTTACGGTGTCAGAATAAACACTGAAGCTTTCTTT. It encodes CASSYGVRINTEAFF.

This chain links TRBV7-9 with TRBJ1-1, with no clear D. The CDR3 spans 14 residues. The germline V and J ends were trimmed by 5 bases and 1 base, with 11 bases remaining between them. Germline values: CDR1 SEHNR, CDR2 FQNEAQ (reference sequence). The CDR3 bases are TGTGCCAGCAGCCTTCTGGCGGGGAACACTGAAGCTTTCTTT. Its translation: CASSLLAGNTEAFF.

The rearrangement links TRBV5-1 to TRBJ2-3, with D possibly matching TRBD2 (6 bases). Per germline, CDR1 SGHRS and CDR2 YFSETQ. V was shortened by 4 bases and J by 9 bases, with 18 bases between the two germline ends. The CDR3 loop spans 14 amino acids. The DNA for the CDR3 is TGCGCCAGCAGCCCCGGGACTCCGCTTGGGACGCAGTATTTT. Protein: CASSPGTPLGTQYF.

V is TRBV12-3 or TRBV12-4 and J is TRBJ1-5; tentative D call: TRBD1 (5 bases). The CDR3 loop spans 13 amino acids. The germline V and J ends were trimmed by 3 bases and 9 bases, with 12 bases remaining between them. CDR3: CASSLWEGRPQHF. DNA of the CDR3: TGTGCCAGCAGTTTGTGGGAGGGACGGCCCCAGCATTTT.